Below, 10 T cell receptor beta chains from the same sample are listed, as sequenced in a study of OX40 agonist ivuxolimab in advanced cancers. Assay used: immunoSEQ multiplex PCR; TCRdb lists only in-frame clones, some missing. In the table there are approximately 58,000 clones, over 75% of which are singletons. The sample in question was CD4+ or CD8+ T cells sorted from blood, obtained in a trial of the OX40 agonist ivuxolimab. These receptors were taken from an adult with an advanced solid tumor such as melanoma, head and neck, liver or kidney cancer.

V and J are TRBV7-6 and TRBJ2-1, with D tentatively TRBD1 (6 bases). Germline V gives CDR1 SGHVS, CDR2 FNYEAQ. Trimming cost V 4 bases and J 5 bases, with 15 bases left between them. This CDR3 contains 15 residues. As DNA, the CDR3 is TGTGCCAGCAGCTCTCCTTACGACAGGCACAATGAGCAGTTCTTC. It yields the protein CASSSPYDRHNEQFF.

This clone occurred once. The CDR3 DNA follows: TGTGCCAGCAGCTTGGGGACCTACGAGCAGTACTTC. This encodes CASSLGTYEQYF. This rearrangement joins TRBV11-3 to TRBJ2-7; D gene unclear. Looked up from germline, CDR1 is SGHNT and CDR2 is YENEEA. Trimming removed 3 bases at V and 2 bases at J, with 5 bases between. The CDR3 length is 12 residues.

V gene TRBV6-5 combines with J gene TRBJ2-5; 11 bases are shared with TRBD2. The germline V gene has CDR1 MNHEY and CDR2 SVGAGI. With 3 bases clipped from V and 5 bases from J, the junction kept 5 bases outside the gene matches. The CDR3 loop spans 15 amino acids. CDR3 DNA sequence: TGTGCCAGCAGTTATGCTAGCGGGGGGCGGGAGACCCAGTACTTC. Its protein is CASSYASGGRETQYF.

The chain has TRBV5-5 and TRBJ2-3; D not certain. The CDR3 has 12 amino acids. Germline V gene lookup returns CDR1 SGHKS and CDR2 YYEKEE (reference sequence). V was trimmed by 0 bases and J by 6 bases, leaving 5 bases between them. The CDR3 coding sequence is TGTGCCAGCAGCTTGGGGGTCGATACGCAGTATTTT. Translation gives CASSLGVDTQYF.

This rearrangement joins TRBV7-3 to TRBJ2-3; D is ambiguous. There are 12 residues in the CDR3. The germline V gene encodes CDR1 SGHTA and CDR2 FQGTGA. Trimming took off 2 bases at V and 5 bases at J, with 5 bases between the two ends. The CDR3 here is CASSLLGDTQYF. CDR3 in DNA: TGTGCCAGCAGCTTACTGGGAGATACGCAGTATTTT.

V is TRBV9 and J is TRBJ1-6; tentative D call: TRBD1 (5 bases). CDR1 and CDR2 (germline): SGDLS, YYNGEE. V was pared by 0 bases and J by 7 bases, with 11 bases between. This CDR3 comprises 15 residues. The CDR3 is CASSVDGGKNSPLHF. As DNA, the CDR3 is TGTGCCAGCAGCGTAGACGGGGGAAAAAATTCACCCCTCCACTTT.

The rearrangement links TRBV19 to TRBJ1-2, with 8 bases fitting TRBD1. The germline V gene encodes CDR1 LNHDA and CDR2 SQIVND (reference sequence). The CDR3 extends over 14 amino acids. Germline trimming cut 6 bases from V and 2 bases from J; bases unmatched to any gene: 5. CDR3 residues: CASSRRGPNYGYTF. Here the CDR3 DNA reads TGTGCCAGTAGCCGCAGGGGGCCCAACTATGGCTACACCTTC.

The chain recombines TRBV5-1 with TRBJ1-1; D may be TRBD1 (6 bases). Germline CDR1 SGHRS, CDR2 YFSETQ. The CDR3 totals 14 residues. V lost 2 bases and J 0 bases, leaving 8 bases between the germline ends. Here the CDR3 reads CASSLDRLNTEAFF. The CDR3 DNA is TGCGCCAGCAGCTTAGACAGGCTGAACACTGAAGCTTTCTTT.

This clone was recorded only once. The CDR3 protein is CASSSEGRTNEKLFF. The CDR3 bases are TGTGCCAGCAGCTCTGAGGGGAGAACTAATGAAAAACTGTTTTTT. This sequence joins TRBV7-9 and TRBJ1-4; the D gene is possibly TRBD1 (5 bases). The V gene's germline CDR1 is SEHNR and CDR2 FQNEAQ (reference sequence). The CDR3 consists of 15 residues. V lost 4 bases, J lost 1 base, and 10 bases lay in between.

Turning to this clone: A single base separates this from a much larger clone, so it may be a read error. This chain uses TRBV19 with TRBJ1-4; TRBD1 is a possible D gene (5 bases). The CDR3 has 15 amino acids. From germline, CDR1 is LNHDA and CDR2 SQIVND (reference sequence). Deletions cut 7 bases from V and 8 bases from J, with 20 bases between. CDR3 nucleotide sequence: TGTGCCAGTAATTTGGGAGAAGGGGTTCAGGAAAAACTGTTTTTT. Translation gives CASNLGEGVQEKLFF.